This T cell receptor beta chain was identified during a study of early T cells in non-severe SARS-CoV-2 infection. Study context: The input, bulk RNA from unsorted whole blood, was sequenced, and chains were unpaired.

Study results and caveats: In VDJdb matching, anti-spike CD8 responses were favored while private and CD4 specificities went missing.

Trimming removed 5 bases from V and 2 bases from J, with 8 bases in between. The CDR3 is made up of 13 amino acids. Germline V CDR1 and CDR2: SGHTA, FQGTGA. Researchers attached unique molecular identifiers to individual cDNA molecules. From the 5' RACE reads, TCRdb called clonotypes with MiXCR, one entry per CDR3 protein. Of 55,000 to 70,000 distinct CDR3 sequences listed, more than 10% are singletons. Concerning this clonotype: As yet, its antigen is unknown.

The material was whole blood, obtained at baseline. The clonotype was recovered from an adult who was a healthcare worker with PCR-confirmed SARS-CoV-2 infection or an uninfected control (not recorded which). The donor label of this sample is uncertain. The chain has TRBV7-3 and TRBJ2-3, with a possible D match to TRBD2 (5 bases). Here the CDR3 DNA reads TGTGCCAGCAGCCCCGGGGTCACAGATACGCAGTATTTT. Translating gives CASSPGVTDTQYF.